Presented here are 32 T cell receptor beta chains from one specimen sequenced in a study of blood T cell repertoires in COVID-19. TCRdb's table, derived via immunoSEQ multiplex PCR, lists solely in-frame clones and lacks some. The table records approximately 300,000 clones, 85% to 90% of them present only once. Material for sequencing was peripheral blood. The receptors stem from a woman in her thirties or forties with acute or convalescent COVID-19.

This clone was observed a few times. The rearrangement links TRBV28 to TRBJ2-5; TRBD2 matches at 9 bases. CDR1 and CDR2 (germline): MDHEN, SYDVKM. The CDR3 covers 16 residues. Trimming removed 5 bases from V and 5 bases from J; junction bases left unmatched: 12. CDR3 sequence (DNA): TGTGCCAGCAGTCCCACACTAGCGGGCCCCAGGGAGACCCAGTACTTC. This translates into CASSPTLAGPRETQYF.

Remarks on this clone: The sample carries other DNA sequences with the same CDR3. The chain recombines TRBV9 with TRBJ2-1, with 7 bases fitting TRBD2. V gave up 0 bases and J gave up 9 bases; unmatched junction bases: 0. Germline CDR1 and CDR2: SGDLS and YYNGEE. This CDR3 comprises 12 residues. This chain's CDR3 is CASSVVAGEQFF. CDR3 nucleotides: TGTGCCAGCAGCGTAGTAGCGGGTGAGCAGTTCTTC.

The genes are TRBV7-3 and TRBJ2-7, with 7 bases lining up with TRBD1. V lost 9 bases, J lost 7 bases, and 21 bases stayed unmatched. The germline V gene encodes CDR1 SGHTA and CDR2 FQGTGA. The CDR3 has 16 residues. DNA for the CDR3: TGTGCCAGGACCCATTCCCCCGCTGGACAGGCGTCAGAGCAGTACGTC. It encodes CARTHSPAGQASEQYV.

The V gene is TRBV7-9, the J gene TRBJ1-1; tentative D call: TRBD1 (6 bases). V dropped 4 bases and J dropped 0 bases, with 9 bases sitting between them. Germline CDR1 SEHNR, CDR2 FQNEAQ (reference sequence). The CDR3 is 14 amino acids. CDR3 amino acids: CASSWGLMNTEAFF. Here the CDR3 DNA reads TGTGCCAGCAGCTGGGGGCTTATGAACACTGAAGCTTTCTTT.

The J gene is TRBJ2-3, the V gene TRBV5-4; D might be TRBD1 (6 bases). Trimming took 1 base from V and 6 from J, leaving 12 bases between them. Germline values: CDR1 SGHNT, CDR2 YYREEE (reference sequence). The CDR3 runs to 14 residues. The CDR3 spells CASSLPGDLDTQYF. The CDR3 DNA follows: TGTGCCAGCAGCTTGCCAGGGGATCTCGATACGCAGTATTTT.

The rearrangement uses TRBV24-1 and TRBJ1-1, with D perhaps TRBD1 (6 bases). V shed 6 bases and J shed 4 bases, with 11 bases lying between them. The CDR3 is 13 amino acids. CDR1 and CDR2 from the germline V gene are KGHDR and SFDVKD. The CDR3 DNA is TGTGCCACCAGTACAGGGACCACCACTGAAGCTTTCTTT. Amino acid sequence: CATSTGTTTEAFF.

This rearrangement joins TRBV10-3 to TRBJ1-2; no firm D call. This CDR3 region has 12 residues. The V gene's germline CDR1 is ENHRY and CDR2 SYGVKD. V lost 6 bases and J lost 3, with 8 bases in between. The CDR3 protein is CAIRDTDYGYTF. The CDR3 DNA follows: TGTGCCATCAGAGACACAGACTATGGCTACACCTTC.

The J gene is TRBJ1-2, the V gene TRBV7-3, with 7 nucleotides matching TRBD1. CDR3 length: 15 residues. Germline V gene data show CDR1 as SGHTA and CDR2 as FQGTGA. V was clipped by 4 bases and J by 1 base; unmatched bases: 6. The CDR3 loop is CASSSQTGSNYGYTF. The DNA of the CDR3 is TGTGCCAGCAGCTCCCAGACAGGGAGTAACTATGGCTACACCTTC.

This rearrangement joins TRBV2 to TRBJ1-1, with D possibly matching TRBD1 (6 bases). Looked up from germline, CDR1 is SNHLY and CDR2 is FYNNEI. V lost 7 bases and J lost 1, with 10 bases in between. This CDR3 is 13 amino acids long. CDR3 bases: TGTGCCAGCACTATGGACAGGAACACTGAAGCTTTCTTT. It codes for CASTMDRNTEAFF.

This CDR3 reads CASSPVRENTEAFF. The CDR3 bases are TGTGCCAGCTCACCGGTTCGGGAGAACACTGAAGCTTTCTTT. V usage is TRBV18 and J usage is TRBJ1-1; no definite D call. Between the trimmed V and J ends, which lost 3 bases and 1 base, there was a span of 9 bases. Germline values: CDR1 KGHSH, CDR2 LQKENI. The CDR3 is 14 residues long.

This rearrangement joins TRBV7-8 to TRBJ2-3; 8 bases match TRBD2. Germline trimming cut 5 bases from V and 2 bases from J; bases unmatched to any gene: 9. CDR1 is SGHVS, CDR2 FQNEAQ, per germline. The CDR3 loop spans 16 amino acids. In DNA, the CDR3 is TGTGCCAGCAGCCCTCGCGATAGCGGGGCCACAGATACGCAGTATTTT. Its translation is CASSPRDSGATDTQYF.

This clone was recorded only once. J is TRBJ1-2 and V is TRBV19; TRBD1 agrees at 8 bases. Per germline, CDR1 LNHDA and CDR2 SQIVND (reference sequence). This CDR3 region has 13 residues. V gave up 5 bases and J gave up 5 bases; unmatched junction bases: 4. The CDR3 DNA reads as TGTGCCAGTAGTTTGGACAGGGCTTATGGCTACACCTTC. Translation gives CASSLDRAYGYTF.

The CDR3 DNA sequence: TGTGCCAGCAGTGGGGTAGGAGGGGTAAACACTGAAGCTTTCTTT. Protein sequence: CASSGVGGVNTEAFF. The rearrangement joins TRBV2 to TRBJ1-1; D is perhaps TRBD1 (5 bases). The CDR3 is made up of 15 amino acids. Germline CDR1 and CDR2: SNHLY and FYNNEI. V was pared by 4 bases and J by 2 bases, with 14 bases between.

The genes are TRBV5-1 and TRBJ2-7; TRBD1 aligns across 10 bases. The trim removed 0 bases at V and 5 bases at J, leaving 2 bases unmatched. The CDR3 runs to 14 residues. Germline CDR1 SGHRS, CDR2 YFSETQ. Written as DNA, the CDR3 is TGCGCCAGCAGCTTGGGACAGGGGGCAAACGAGCAGTACGTC. It encodes CASSLGQGANEQYV.

Regarding this clone: The same CDR3 also results from other DNA sequences found in this sample. The chain employs TRBV9 and TRBJ1-1; maybe TRBD1 (6 bases). The germline CDR1 and CDR2 sequences are SGDLS and YYNGEE. V was cut by 0 bases and J by 5 bases, with 11 bases left in between. The CDR3 covers 14 residues. The CDR3 protein is CASSVGLGGTEAFF. For the CDR3, the DNA is TGTGCCAGCAGCGTAGGATTAGGGGGAACTGAAGCTTTCTTT.

The chain has TRBV2 and TRBJ1-2; D is possibly TRBD1 (6 bases). Germline CDR1 is SNHLY and CDR2 is FYNNEI. V lost 5 bases, J lost 8 bases, and 12 bases lay in between. The CDR3 length is 12 residues. The CDR3 here is CASSPTTGGYTF. CDR3 DNA: TGTGCCAGCAGTCCTACGACAGGAGGCTACACCTTC. Based on the CDR3 plus reference TRBV2 and TRBJ1-2, the full variable domain is EPEVTQTPSHQVTQMGQEVILRCVPISNHLYFYWYRQILGQKVEFLVSFYNNEISEKSEIFDDQFSVERPDGSNFTLKIRSTKLEDSAMYFCASSPTTGGYTFGSGTRLTVV.

The chain employs TRBV13 and TRBJ2-3; 7 bases match TRBD2. CDR1 is PRHDT, CDR2 FYEKMQ, per germline (reference sequence). The CDR3 is made up of 14 amino acids. Losses at the gene ends were 5 bases for V and 4 bases for J; bases not matched to a gene: 6. CDR3 coding DNA: TGTGCCAGCAGCCTCGCGGGGGTTTCAGATACGCAGTATTTT. This translates into CASSLAGVSDTQYF.

CDR3 in DNA: TGTGCCAGCAGTTCCCTAGGGACAGTCCACACTGAAGCTTTCTTT. It encodes CASSSLGTVHTEAFF. The J gene is TRBJ1-1, the V gene TRBV27; the match to TRBD1 covers 7 bases. Per the germline V gene, CDR1 is MNHEY and CDR2 is SMNVEV (reference sequence). CDR3 length: 15 amino acids. V dropped 4 bases and J dropped 3; count of bases not matched to a gene: 8.

This clone was seen once. The V call is TRBV5-6, the J call TRBJ2-7; D is possibly TRBD1 (6 bases). In germline, CDR1 is SGHDT, CDR2 YYEEEE. The length of the CDR3 is 15 residues. Trimming took 6 bases from V and 0 from J, leaving 16 bases between them. Here the CDR3 reads CASTTGFQFSYEQYV. As DNA, the CDR3 is TGTGCCAGCACCACAGGGTTTCAGTTCTCCTACGAGCAGTACGTC.

The chain couples TRBV27 to TRBJ1-1; TRBD1 agrees at 7 bases. CDR3 length equals 15 residues. CDR1 is MNHEY and CDR2 is SMNVEV in the germline V gene (reference sequence). The trim removed 6 bases at V and 0 bases at J, leaving 7 bases unmatched. CDR3 sequence: CASSWGQPMNTEAFF. The CDR3 DNA sequence: TGTGCCAGCAGCTGGGGACAGCCCATGAACACTGAAGCTTTCTTT.

The chain combines TRBV4-1 with TRBJ1-1, with a weak D call TRBD1 (5 bases). This CDR3 spans 14 amino acids. The germline V gene has CDR1 MGHRA and CDR2 YSYEKL. V lost 0 bases, J lost 2 bases, and 7 bases lay in between. The CDR3: CASSQDGTNTEAFF. The CDR3, as DNA: TGCGCCAGCAGCCAAGACGGGACTAACACTGAAGCTTTCTTT.

This chain joins TRBV28 and TRBJ1-1; D ambiguous. Deletions cut 5 bases from V and 1 base from J, with 5 bases between. The CDR3 is 12 residues long. The germline V gene has CDR1 MDHEN and CDR2 SYDVKM. The CDR3 bases are TGTGCCAGCAGTGAGGGGAACACTGAAGCTTTCTTT. Translated, it gives CASSEGNTEAFF.

The V gene is TRBV5-4, the J gene TRBJ1-2, with D maybe TRBD1 (6 bases). Trimming pared 4 bases from V and 4 bases from J, leaving 11 bases between. This CDR3 contains 13 residues. Germline V gene sequence: CDR1 SGHNT, CDR2 YYREEE (reference sequence). CDR3 coding DNA: TGTGCCAGCAGCCGGGGGGGCGGCTATGGCTACACCTTC. This sequence encodes CASSRGGGYGYTF.

Of note for this clone: One end of the junction does not line up with germline, which may come from a read error. This sequence joins TRBV7-3 and TRBJ2-5, with 10 nucleotides matching TRBD1. Germline-derived CDR1 and CDR2 are SGHTA and FQGTGA. The CDR3 is made up of 13 amino acids. The CDR3 nucleotides read TGTGCCAGCAGCACCGGACAGGGGGTGCCCCCGGACTTC. Translating it yields CASSTGQGVPPDF.

The chain recombines TRBV18 with TRBJ1-6, with a weak D call TRBD1 (5 bases). CDR3 length equals 13 residues. Germline values: CDR1 KGHSH, CDR2 LQKENI. Trimming took 1 base from V and 7 from J, leaving 5 bases between them. This CDR3 reads CASSPQGNSPLHF. CDR3 coding DNA: TGTGCCAGCTCACCACAGGGGAATTCACCCCTCCACTTT.

CDR3 sequence (DNA): TGTGCCAGCAGTGCCGGGTTAGGCCAAAACATTCAGTACTTC. It encodes CASSAGLGQNIQYF. The chain uses TRBV2 and TRBJ2-4; D is uncertain. V shed 4 bases and J shed 5 bases, with 12 bases lying between them. The germline V gene has CDR1 SNHLY and CDR2 FYNNEI. The CDR3 has 14 amino acids.

The CDR3 is CASSPGDRPKETQYF. The CDR3 nucleotides are TGTGCCAGTAGTCCTGGGGACAGGCCTAAGGAGACCCAGTACTTC. This chain joins TRBV19 and TRBJ2-5, with TRBD1 identical over 8 bases. The germline V gene encodes CDR1 LNHDA and CDR2 SQIVND (reference sequence). V gave up 5 bases and J gave up 5 bases; unmatched junction bases: 10. CDR3 length equals 15 residues.

The rearrangement uses TRBV27 and TRBJ1-6; D unresolved. V lost 4 bases, J lost 4 bases, and 8 bases lay in between. The germline CDR1 and CDR2 sequences are MNHEY and SMNVEV (reference sequence). The CDR3 length is 14 residues. The CDR3 spells CASSSVSYNSPLHF. CDR3 DNA sequence: TGTGCCAGCAGTTCGGTGTCTTATAATTCACCCCTCCACTTT.

The V and J genes are TRBV27 and TRBJ2-1; possibly TRBD2 for D (6 bases). Germline-derived CDR1 and CDR2 are MNHEY and SMNVEV (reference sequence). This CDR3 region has 14 residues. With 6 bases removed from V and 9 bases from J, the gap between germline ends came to 18 bases. CDR3 nucleotides: TGTGCCAGCAGGAGACTAGGAGACGGCGGTGAGCAGTTCTTC. Translating it yields CASRRLGDGGEQFF.

This clone was found once. V is TRBV5-5 and J is TRBJ2-4, with 8 bases that match TRBD1. The CDR3 totals 14 residues. Unmatched junction bases numbered 8, after V lost 6 bases and J lost 6 bases. Germline CDR1 reads SGHKS; CDR2 reads YYEKEE (reference sequence). CDR3 residues: CASTGQGNINIQYF. DNA of the CDR3: TGTGCCAGCACCGGACAGGGTAATATAAACATTCAGTACTTC.

The chain has TRBV5-1 and TRBJ2-2; the D is unclear. This CDR3 contains 13 residues. Germline assignment: CDR1 SGHRS and CDR2 YFSETQ. V was trimmed by 4 bases and J by 5 bases, leaving 9 bases between them. CDR3: CASSLPRTGELFF. Written as DNA, the CDR3 is TGCGCCAGCAGCCTCCCGAGGACCGGGGAGCTGTTTTTT.

This clone has a single count. The chain employs TRBV12-5 and TRBJ1-4; no reliable D call. V lost 3 bases to trimming and J lost 4 bases, with 9 bases between them. The CDR3 runs to 14 residues. The V gene's germline CDR1 is LGHNT and CDR2 FRNRAP. CDR3 amino acids: CASGLGGVNEKLFF. DNA of the CDR3: TGTGCTAGTGGTTTAGGCGGGGTTAATGAAAAACTGTTTTTT.